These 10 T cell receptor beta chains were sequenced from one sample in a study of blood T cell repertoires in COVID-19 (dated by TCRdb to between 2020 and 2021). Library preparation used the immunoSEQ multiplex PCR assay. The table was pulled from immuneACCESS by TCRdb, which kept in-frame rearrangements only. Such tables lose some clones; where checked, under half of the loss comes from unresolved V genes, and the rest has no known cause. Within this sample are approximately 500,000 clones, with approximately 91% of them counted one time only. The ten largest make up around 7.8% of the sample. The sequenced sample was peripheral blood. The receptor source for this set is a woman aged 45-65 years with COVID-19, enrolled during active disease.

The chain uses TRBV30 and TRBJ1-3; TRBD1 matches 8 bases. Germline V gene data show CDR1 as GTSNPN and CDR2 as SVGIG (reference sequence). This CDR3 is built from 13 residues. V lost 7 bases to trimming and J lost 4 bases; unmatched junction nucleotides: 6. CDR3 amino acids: CASRDRMGNTIYF. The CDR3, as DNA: TGTGCCTCCCGGGACAGGATGGGAAACACCATATATTTT. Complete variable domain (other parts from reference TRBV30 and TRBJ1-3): SQTIHQWPATLVQPVGSPLSLECTVEGTSNPNLYWYRQAAGRGLQLLFYSVGIGQISSEVPQNLSASRPQDRQFILSSKKLLLSDSGFYLCASRDRMGNTIYFGEGSWLTVV.

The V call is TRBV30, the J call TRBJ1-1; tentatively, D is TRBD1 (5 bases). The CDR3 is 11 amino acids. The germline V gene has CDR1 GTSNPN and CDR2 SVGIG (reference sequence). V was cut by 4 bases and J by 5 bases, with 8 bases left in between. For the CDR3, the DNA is TGTGCCTGGACAGGGTGGACTGAAGCTTTCTTT. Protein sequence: CAWTGWTEAFF.

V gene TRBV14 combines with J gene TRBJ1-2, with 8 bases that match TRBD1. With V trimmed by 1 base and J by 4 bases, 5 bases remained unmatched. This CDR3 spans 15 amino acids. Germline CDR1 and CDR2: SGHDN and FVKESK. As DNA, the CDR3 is TGTGCCAGCAGCCAAGGAGGACAGGGAATCTATGGCTACACCTTC. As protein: CASSQGGQGIYGYTF.

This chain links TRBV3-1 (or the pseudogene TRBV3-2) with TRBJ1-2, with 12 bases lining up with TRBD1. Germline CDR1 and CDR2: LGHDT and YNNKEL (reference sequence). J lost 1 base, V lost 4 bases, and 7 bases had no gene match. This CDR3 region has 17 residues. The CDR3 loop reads CASSPGGQGARNYGYTF. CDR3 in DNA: TGTGCCAGCAGCCCGGGGGGACAGGGGGCGCGTAACTATGGCTACACCTTC.

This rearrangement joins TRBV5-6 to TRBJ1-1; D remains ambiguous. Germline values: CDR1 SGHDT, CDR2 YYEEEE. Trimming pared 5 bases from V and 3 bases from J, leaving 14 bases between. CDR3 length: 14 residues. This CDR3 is CASSLTGGYTEAFF. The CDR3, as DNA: TGTGCCAGCAGTTTGACTGGAGGGTACACTGAAGCTTTCTTT.

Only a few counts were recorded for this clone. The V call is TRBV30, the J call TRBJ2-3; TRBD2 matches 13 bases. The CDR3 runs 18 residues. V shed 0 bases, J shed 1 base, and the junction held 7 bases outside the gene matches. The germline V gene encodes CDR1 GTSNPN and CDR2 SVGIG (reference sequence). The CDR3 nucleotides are TGTGCCTGGAGTGTTTCACTAGCGGGGGGGCCGGGCACAGATACGCAGTATTTT. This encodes CAWSVSLAGGPGTDTQYF.

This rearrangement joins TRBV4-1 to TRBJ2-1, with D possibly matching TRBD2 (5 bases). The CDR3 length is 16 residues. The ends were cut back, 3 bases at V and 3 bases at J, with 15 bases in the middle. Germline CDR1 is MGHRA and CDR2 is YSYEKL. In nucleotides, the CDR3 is TGCGCCAGCAGCCAGTCCCTCGAGGGCGTCTACAATGAGCAGTTCTTC. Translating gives CASSQSLEGVYNEQFF.

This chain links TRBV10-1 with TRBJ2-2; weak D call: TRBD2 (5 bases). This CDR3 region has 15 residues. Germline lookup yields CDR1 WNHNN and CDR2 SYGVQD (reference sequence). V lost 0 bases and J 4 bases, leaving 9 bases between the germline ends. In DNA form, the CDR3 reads TGCGCCAGCAGTGAGTCGACTCGGGGCACCGGGGAGCTGTTTTTT. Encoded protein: CASSESTRGTGELFF.

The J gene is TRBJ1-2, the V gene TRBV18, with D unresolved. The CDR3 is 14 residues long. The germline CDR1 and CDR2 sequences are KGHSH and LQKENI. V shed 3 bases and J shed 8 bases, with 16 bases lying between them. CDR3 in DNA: TGTGCCAGCTCACCCCTCGCCGGGGAACGCGGCTACACCTTC. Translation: CASSPLAGERGYTF.

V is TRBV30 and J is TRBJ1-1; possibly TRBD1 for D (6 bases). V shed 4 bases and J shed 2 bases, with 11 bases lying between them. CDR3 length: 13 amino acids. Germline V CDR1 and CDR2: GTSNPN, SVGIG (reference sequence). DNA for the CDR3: TGTGCCTGGAAATGGACAGTTAACACTGAAGCTTTCTTT. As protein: CAWKWTVNTEAFF.